This TCR beta chain was found in a study of T-cell memory formation after mild COVID-19. At the level of the study: TCR clusters were largely donor specific.

This CDR3 is 15 amino acids long. Deletions cut 4 bases from V and 2 bases from J, with 14 bases between. From germline, CDR1 is KGHDR and CDR2 SFDVKD. The table lists this clonotype with a few counts. A single record per CDR3 protein comes from TCRdb applying MiXCR to the 5' RACE reads. The sample gives a few hundred thousand distinct CDR3 sequences, 20% to 25% of which show up once; 7.5% to 9.5% is in the top ten. This clonotype originated in an adult woman who had mild COVID-19 (a few samples of this study predate the infection). Cell type and time point are not known. The chain recombines TRBV24-1 with TRBJ2-7; the D gene is possibly TRBD1 (6 bases). The sample consisted of PBMCs or a T cell subset sorted from them (not recorded which). The chain's CDR3 is CATSDAGTYPYEQYF. CDR3 sequence (DNA): TGTGCCACCAGTGACGCCGGGACATACCCCTACGAGCAGTACTTC.